A single sample gave rise to the 3 T cell receptor beta chains below, sequenced in a study of siplizumab effects on memory and regulatory T cells. Sequenced by immunoSEQ multiplex PCR; TCRdb stores in-frame clones only, minus some. The table has over 100,000 clones, roughly 95% seen once. Material for sequencing was non-Treg CD4+ T cells sorted from blood. The receptors derive from a human donor in good health.

This clone was observed once. CDR3 sequence: CASSLRASGVHNEQFF. The CDR3 DNA sequence: TGCGCCAGCAGCTTGAGGGCTAGCGGGGTGCACAATGAGCAGTTCTTC. This rearrangement joins TRBV5-1 to TRBJ2-1, with 9 positions matching TRBD2. In germline, CDR1 is SGHRS, CDR2 YFSETQ. J lost 5 bases, V lost 1 base, and 7 bases had no gene match. The CDR3 totals 16 residues.

This chain joins TRBV5-6 and TRBJ1-1; a weak D match, TRBD1 (5 bases). This CDR3 is 16 amino acids long. The germline V gene encodes CDR1 SGHDT and CDR2 YYEEEE. Trimming removed 4 bases at V and 0 bases at J, with 16 bases between. CDR3 amino acids: CASSTRQNRMNTEAFF. In nucleotides, the CDR3 is TGTGCCAGCAGCACAAGACAGAATAGAATGAACACTGAAGCTTTCTTT.

This clone was counted between two and nine times. The chain recombines TRBV2 with TRBJ1-2, with no clear D. Trimming took off 3 bases at V and 6 bases at J, with 11 bases between the two ends. The CDR3 is made up of 13 amino acids. Germline values: CDR1 SNHLY, CDR2 FYNNEI. The CDR3 here is CASSEGSRHGYTF. The CDR3 bases are TGTGCCAGCAGTGAGGGATCGCGCCATGGCTACACCTTC.